The source of this T cell receptor beta chain is a study of early T cells in non-severe SARS-CoV-2 infection. This clonotype was observed at least ten times. TCRdb independently ran MiXCR on the 5' RACE reads; one entry per CDR3 protein. This table has approximately 75,000 distinct CDR3 sequences, roughly 4.6% appearing once. The V gene's germline CDR1 is SGHNT and CDR2 YYREEE (reference sequence). Trimming cost V 4 bases and J 11 bases, with 16 bases left between them. The CDR3 sequence is 14 residues long. This TCR was sampled from an adult who was a healthcare worker with PCR-confirmed SARS-CoV-2 infection or an uninfected control (not recorded which). The donor label of this sample is uncertain. This sequence joins TRBV5-4 and TRBJ1-6; D might be TRBD1 (6 bases). The specimen comprised whole blood, sampled at baseline. CDR3 coding DNA: TGTGCCAGCAGCGTTCCCGGGAAGGGGGCACCCCTCCACTTT. Amino acids: CASSVPGKGAPLHF.